This T cell receptor (beta chain) was captured in a study of OX40 agonist ivuxolimab in advanced cancers. With respect to the entire study: The costimulatory receptor OX40 (CD134) was targeted by ivuxolimab, a fully human IgG2 agonistic monoclonal antibody. The point of sequencing TCRbeta in the periphery was to test whether ivuxolimab changed TCR sequence diversity and drove clonal T-cell expansion. Of the roughly 52 dose-escalation patients, hepatocellular carcinoma was present in approximately 20, melanoma in roughly 15, renal cell carcinoma in 9 and head and neck cancer in 9. A male proportion of 82.7% and a mean age of 60 years, ranging from 23 to 79, were recorded for the dose-escalation cohort. The paper covers the monotherapy dose-escalation part of the phase I ivuxolimab trial, which included N ≈ 57 patients. Intravenous ivuxolimab was administered to patients every 2 weeks at six dose levels: 0.01, 0.1, 0.3, 1.5, 3 and 10 mg/kg. Patients were allowed to have had prior anti-PD-1, anti-PD-L1 or anti-CTLA-4 therapy, and around two fifths of the dose-escalation patients had been treated with checkpoint inhibitors. Partial responses occurred in three dose-escalation patients: two with cutaneous melanoma and one with hepatocellular carcinoma.

The trial excluded patients who had a history of autoimmune disease or who were on systemic immunosuppression. Peripheral blood for TCR sequencing was collected from all dose cohorts at baseline, on cycle 4 day 1, and on cycle 7 day 1. Samples were obtained from an open-label, multicenter, first-in-human phase I dose-escalation trial of ivuxolimab. Adults with locally advanced or metastatic head and neck squamous cell, hepatocellular, melanoma or renal cell carcinoma were enrolled in the trial. Before TCR sequencing, CD4+ T cells and CD8+ T cells were sorted from peripheral blood as separate populations. General findings and caveats noted by the study authors: After ivuxolimab, expanded clones were on average more numerous among CD8+ T cells than among CD4+ T cells. Low levels of normalized T-cell clonal expansion were also seen in some nonresponding patients. The antigen specificity of the clonally expanded peripheral T cells was not determined. In the 0.1-3.0 mg/kg groups, partial responders were among the patients with the lowest normalized peripheral clonal expansion, particularly in CD8+ T cells. Clonal expansion of both CD4+ and CD8+ blood T cells was observed from baseline to week 6 at doses 0.1 to 3.0 mg/kg.

For sequencing of the TCRbeta CDR3 region, genomic DNA was extracted from the sorted cells. The immunoSEQ Assay was used to sequence the TCRbeta CDR3 regions. Imported from immuneACCESS, the table was reduced by TCRdb to in-frame sequences with V and J called. These copies leave out some clones; in studies compared against another copy, an unresolved V gene accounts for under half, and the cause of the remainder is not known. In all, the sample holds about 32,000 clones, and around 84% of those were seen once. The top ten clonotypes cover about 20% of the sample. About this clone: Its antigen is not yet known. Per-nucleotide qualities are absent, and no much larger clonotype sits a single base away.

The germline V gene gives CDR1 as MNHNS and CDR2 as SASEGT. Trimming removed 5 bases from V and 3 bases from J; the gene matches leave 3 bases unexplained. The CDR3, from cysteine to phenylalanine, totals 15 residues. The read is trimmed to its CDR3 DNA, 45 bases read in frame from base 1. Specimen: CD4+ or CD8+ T cells sorted from blood, collected in a trial of the OX40 agonist ivuxolimab. The source is an adult with an advanced solid tumor such as melanoma, head and neck, liver or kidney cancer. Recombination connected TRBV6-1 to TRBJ2-2; TRBD1 lines up with 10 middle nucleotides. This receptor carries the CDR3 CASSRTGGDTGELFF. The DNA sequence is given as TGTGCCAGCAGTCGGACAGGGGGGGACACCGGGGAGCTGTTTTTT.